This paragraph covers one T cell receptor (beta chain) sequence. These data are taken from a study of CD8+ T cells in alopecia areata. Reverse transcribed after extraction, RNA yielded cDNA as the sequencing template. Only in-frame clones appear in the TCRdb table, and some are missing; sequencing was by immunoSEQ multiplex PCR. The top ten hold under 5% of the sample, which has 100,000 to 150,000 clones, approximately 58% seen once. CDR1 is SGHTA, CDR2 FQGNSA, per germline. The V and J ends lost 4 bases and 4 bases respectively, with 12 bases between them. The CDR3 is made up of 14 amino acids. The TCR originated in a human donor with alopecia areata. Here the sequenced sample was CD4+ T cells sorted from blood, taken at week 0. The rearrangement links TRBV7-2 to TRBJ2-3; weak D call: TRBD2 (5 bases). The CDR3 sequence is CASSSGVSADTQYF. In DNA form, the CDR3 reads TGTGCCAGCAGCTCCGGGGTCAGTGCAGATACGCAGTATTTT.